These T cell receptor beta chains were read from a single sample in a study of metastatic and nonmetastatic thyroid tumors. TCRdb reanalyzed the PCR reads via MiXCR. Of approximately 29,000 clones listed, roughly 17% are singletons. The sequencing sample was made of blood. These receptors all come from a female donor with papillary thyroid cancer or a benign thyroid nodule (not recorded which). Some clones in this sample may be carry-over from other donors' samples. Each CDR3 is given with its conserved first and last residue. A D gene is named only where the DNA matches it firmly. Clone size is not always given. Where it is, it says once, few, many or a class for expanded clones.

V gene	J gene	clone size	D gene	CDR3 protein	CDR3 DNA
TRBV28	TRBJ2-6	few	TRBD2	CASSLPSGSVSGANVLTF	TGTGCCAGCAGTTTACCTAGCGGATCGGTCTCTGGGGCCAACGTCCTTACTTTC
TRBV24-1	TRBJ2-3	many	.	CATSDPGLGDTQYF	TGTGCCACCAGTGACCCCGGTCTGGGCGATACGCAGTATTTT
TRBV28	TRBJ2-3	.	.	CASSFYTRGTDTKYF	TGTGCCAGCAGTTTTTATACTAGGGGAACAGATACGAAGTATTTT
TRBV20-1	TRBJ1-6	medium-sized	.	CSARTTRRGSPLHF	TGCAGTGCGAGGACAACACGGAGAGGGTCACCCCTCCACTTT
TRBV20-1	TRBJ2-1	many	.	CSARNDEQFF	TGCAGTGCTAGGAACGATGAGCAGTTCTTC
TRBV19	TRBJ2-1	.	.	CASSIVHGYNEQFF	TGTGCCAGTAGTATTGTACACGGTTACAATGAGCAGTTCTTC
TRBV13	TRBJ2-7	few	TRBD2	CASSLGGTNYEHYF	TGTGCCAGCAGCTTAGGAGGGACTAACTACGAGCATTACTTC
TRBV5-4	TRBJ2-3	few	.	CASSFRGRGTDTQYF	TGTGCCAGCAGCTTCCGGGGCCGCGGCACAGATACGCAGTATTTT
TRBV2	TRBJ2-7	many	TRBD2	CASRSSGTSGSKAYEQYF	TGTGCCAGCAGGTCCTCCGGGACTAGCGGGAGTAAGGCCTACGAGCAGTACTTC
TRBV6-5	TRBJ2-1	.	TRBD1	CASSFWTGGNEQFF	TGTGCCAGCAGTTTCTGGACAGGGGGCAATGAGCAGTTCTTC
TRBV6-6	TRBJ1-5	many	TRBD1	CASLVKLTGGRESNQPQHF	TGTGCCAGCCTCGTGAAGTTGACAGGGGGCAGGGAGAGCAATCAGCCCCAGCATTTT
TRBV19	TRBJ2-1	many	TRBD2	CASRTTAGGSYNEQFF	TGTGCCAGTAGGACTACAGCGGGAGGCTCCTACAATGAGCAGTTCTTC
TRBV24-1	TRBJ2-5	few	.	CATSDSGPDGLETQYF	TGTGCCACCAGTGATTCGGGGCCAGACGGGTTGGAGACCCAGTACTTC
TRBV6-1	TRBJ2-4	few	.	CASTQQGGNIQYF	TGTGCCAGTACTCAACAAGGGGGGAACATTCAGTACTTC
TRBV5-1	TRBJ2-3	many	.	CASSLAGTDTQYF	TGCGCCAGCAGCTTGGCCGGGACAGATACGCAGTATTTT
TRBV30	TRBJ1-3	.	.	CAWSVERTGNTIYF	TGTGCCTGGAGTGTGGAGAGAACAGGAAACACCATATATTTT
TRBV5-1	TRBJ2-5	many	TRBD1	CASSLATGVQETQYF	TGCGCCAGCAGCTTGGCTACAGGGGTCCAAGAGACCCAGTACTTC
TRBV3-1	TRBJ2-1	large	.	CASSPTSRGNEQFF	TGTGCCAGCAGCCCCACTAGCAGGGGCAATGAGCAGTTCTTC
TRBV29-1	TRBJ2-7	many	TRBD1	CSVELLQGSSYEQYF	TGCAGCGTTGAACTCCTACAGGGGAGTAGCTACGAGCAGTACTTC
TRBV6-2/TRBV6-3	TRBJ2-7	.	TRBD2	CASSYSGLGHEQYF	TGTGCCAGCAGTTACTCTGGACTAGGCCACGAGCAGTACTTC